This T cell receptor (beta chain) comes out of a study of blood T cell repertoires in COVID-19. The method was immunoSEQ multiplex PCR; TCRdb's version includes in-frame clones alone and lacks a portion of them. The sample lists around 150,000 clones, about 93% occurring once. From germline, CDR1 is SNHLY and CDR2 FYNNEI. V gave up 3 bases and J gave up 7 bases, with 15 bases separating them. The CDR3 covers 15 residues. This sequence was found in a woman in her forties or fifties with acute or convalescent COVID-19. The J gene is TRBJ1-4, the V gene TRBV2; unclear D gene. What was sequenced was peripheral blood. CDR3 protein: CASSEGGVGVEKLFF. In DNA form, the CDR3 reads TGTGCCAGCAGTGAGGGCGGGGTCGGTGTTGAAAAACTGTTTTTT.